This is a list of T cell receptor beta chains from one sample in a study of blood T cell repertoires in COVID-19. TCRdb's table, derived via immunoSEQ multiplex PCR, lists solely in-frame clones and lacks some. The table shows around 250,000 clones, with approximately 90% occurring only once. Sequencing was carried out using PBMCs or T cells enriched from blood (not recorded which). All receptors come from a human donor in a cohort exposed to, infected with or recovered from COVID-19 (not recorded which). The donor label of this sample is uncertain. Both conserved end residues are part of each CDR3. The order of the fields is J gene, clone size, D gene, V gene, CDR3 protein, CDR3 DNA. D genes are given only for firm matches. Clone size is stated in some rows and not others, as once, few, many or a class when expanded.

J gene: TRBJ1-6
clone size: NA
D gene: TRBD1
V gene: TRBV27
CDR3 protein: CASSFVGRDRVNSPLHF
CDR3 DNA: TGTGCCAGCAGTTTCGTCGGCCGGGACAGGGTTAATTCACCCCTCCACTTT

J gene: TRBJ1-2
clone size: NA
D gene: NA
V gene: TRBV29-1
CDR3 protein: CSVLRAGGYTF
CDR3 DNA: TGCAGCGTTCTCAGGGCCGGTGGCTACACCTTC

J gene: TRBJ1-5
clone size: NA
D gene: NA
V gene: TRBV21-1
CDR3 protein: CATSGADQPQHF
CDR3 DNA: TGTGCCACCTCAGGGGCCGATCAGCCCCAGCATTTT

J gene: TRBJ1-4
clone size: NA
D gene: NA
V gene: TRBV28
CDR3 protein: CASGPGGVEKLFF
CDR3 DNA: TGTGCCAGCGGCCCCGGCGGGGTAGAAAAACTGTTTTTT

J gene: TRBJ1-2
clone size: NA
D gene: NA
V gene: TRBV14
CDR3 protein: CASSLGGGRRYGYTF
CDR3 DNA: TGTGCCAGCAGCCTAGGGGGGGGCCGCCGATATGGCTACACCTTC

J gene: TRBJ2-2
clone size: once
D gene: NA
V gene: TRBV19
CDR3 protein: CASSQTANTGELFF
CDR3 DNA: TGTGCCAGTAGTCAGACAGCTAACACCGGGGAGCTGTTTTTT

J gene: TRBJ1-2
clone size: NA
D gene: TRBD1
V gene: TRBV28
CDR3 protein: CASKLIEGAPPMAYTF
CDR3 DNA: TGTGCCAGCAAGTTAATCGAGGGGGCCCCTCCCATGGCCTACACCTTC

J gene: TRBJ2-7
clone size: NA
D gene: TRBD1
V gene: TRBV27
CDR3 protein: CASSARRGQGAYEQYF
CDR3 DNA: TGTGCCAGCAGCGCCCGCAGGGGACAGGGCGCCTACGAGCAGTACTTC

J gene: TRBJ2-3
clone size: NA
D gene: TRBD2
V gene: TRBV12-5
CDR3 protein: CASGLAPPTSGGTTDTQYF
CDR3 DNA: TGTGCTAGTGGTTTGGCCCCCCCAACTAGCGGGGGGACCACAGATACGCAGTATTTT

J gene: TRBJ2-6
clone size: NA
D gene: TRBD1
V gene: TRBV7-9
CDR3 protein: CASSLGGTASSGANVLTF
CDR3 DNA: TGTGCCAGCAGCTTAGGAGGGACAGCGAGCTCTGGGGCCAACGTCCTGACTTTC

J gene: TRBJ2-3
clone size: NA
D gene: NA
V gene: TRBV27
CDR3 protein: CASSLVSRLFTDTQYF
CDR3 DNA: TGTGCCAGCAGTTTAGTGTCGCGGTTATTCACAGATACGCAGTATTTT

J gene: TRBJ1-2
clone size: NA
D gene: TRBD1
V gene: TRBV6-5
CDR3 protein: CASSLDRVNYGYTF
CDR3 DNA: TGTGCCAGCAGTTTGGACAGGGTTAACTATGGCTACACCTTC

J gene: TRBJ1-4
clone size: NA
D gene: NA
V gene: TRBV14
CDR3 protein: CASSRTGSLATNEKLFF
CDR3 DNA: TGTGCCAGCAGCCGTACAGGGTCTTTAGCAACTAATGAAAAACTGTTTTTT

J gene: TRBJ1-5
clone size: NA
D gene: TRBD1
V gene: TRBV5-6
CDR3 protein: CASSPGTGSSNQPQHF
CDR3 DNA: TGTGCCAGCAGCCCAGGGACAGGGAGCAGCAATCAGCCCCAGCATTTT

J gene: TRBJ1-5
clone size: few
D gene: NA
V gene: TRBV5-8
CDR3 protein: CASSQQGDQPQHF
CDR3 DNA: TGTGCCAGCAGCCAACAGGGCGATCAGCCCCAGCATTTT

J gene: TRBJ2-7
clone size: few
D gene: NA
V gene: TRBV2
CDR3 protein: CASSEYGVSYEQYF
CDR3 DNA: TGTGCCAGCAGTGAATACGGAGTCTCCTACGAGCAGTACTTC

J gene: TRBJ1-1
clone size: NA
D gene: NA
V gene: TRBV5-1
CDR3 protein: CASSLGLAGGDTEAFF
CDR3 DNA: TGCGCCAGCAGCTTGGGTCTTGCCGGAGGGGACACTGAAGCTTTCTTT

J gene: TRBJ1-2
clone size: few
D gene: NA
V gene: TRBV29-1
CDR3 protein: CSVGRDGYTF
CDR3 DNA: TGCAGCGTTGGACGGGATGGCTACACCTTC

J gene: TRBJ2-1
clone size: NA
D gene: TRBD2
V gene: TRBV19
CDR3 protein: CASSAAGARTSGSFF
CDR3 DNA: TGTGCCAGTAGTGCGGCAGGGGCTAGGACTAGCGGGTCGTTCTTC

J gene: TRBJ2-7
clone size: NA
D gene: NA
V gene: TRBV19
CDR3 protein: CASSIRLAYEQYF
CDR3 DNA: TGTGCCAGTAGTATACGGCTAGCCTACGAGCAGTACTTC

J gene: TRBJ2-5
clone size: NA
D gene: TRBD2
V gene: TRBV24-1
CDR3 protein: CATSPGLVQETQYF
CDR3 DNA: TGTGCCACCAGTCCGGGACTAGTACAAGAGACCCAGTACTTC

J gene: TRBJ1-3
clone size: NA
D gene: TRBD1
V gene: TRBV5-1
CDR3 protein: CASSLVSGTAGDTIYF
CDR3 DNA: TGCGCCAGCAGCTTGGTATCCGGGACAGCGGGGGACACCATATATTTT

J gene: TRBJ1-2
clone size: NA
D gene: TRBD1
V gene: TRBV4-1
CDR3 protein: CASSPPGQGRGYTF
CDR3 DNA: TGCGCCAGCAGCCCCCCGGGACAGGGGCGCGGCTACACCTTC

J gene: TRBJ2-1
clone size: NA
D gene: TRBD2
V gene: TRBV19
CDR3 protein: CASSTSSLLAGGHNEQFF
CDR3 DNA: TGTGCCAGTAGTACCTCCTCCTTGCTAGCGGGGGGTCACAATGAGCAGTTCTTC

J gene: TRBJ2-5
clone size: NA
D gene: TRBD2
V gene: TRBV9
CDR3 protein: CASSASRTSGRGETQYF
CDR3 DNA: TGTGCCAGCAGCGCATCGCGGACTAGCGGACGAGGAGAGACCCAGTACTTC

J gene: TRBJ1-5
clone size: NA
D gene: NA
V gene: TRBV21-1
CDR3 protein: CASTPSSVHQPQHF
CDR3 DNA: TGTGCCAGCACCCCTTCGTCAGTCCATCAGCCCCAGCATTTT

J gene: TRBJ2-7
clone size: NA
D gene: NA
V gene: TRBV4-1
CDR3 protein: CASSQEDTAYEQYF
CDR3 DNA: TGCGCCAGCAGCCAAGAGGACACCGCCTACGAGCAGTACTTC

J gene: TRBJ1-5
clone size: NA
D gene: NA
V gene: TRBV4-1
CDR3 protein: CASSQGQSLSNQPQHF
CDR3 DNA: TGCGCCAGCAGCCAAGGGCAAAGTCTTAGCAATCAGCCCCAGCATTTT

J gene: TRBJ1-5
clone size: NA
D gene: NA
V gene: TRBV2
CDR3 protein: CASRQGNQPQHF
CDR3 DNA: TGTGCCAGCAGACAGGGCAATCAGCCCCAGCATTTT

J gene: TRBJ1-1
clone size: NA
D gene: NA
V gene: TRBV2
CDR3 protein: CASSSTANTEAFF
CDR3 DNA: TGTGCCAGCAGCTCGACAGCGAACACTGAAGCTTTCTTT

J gene: TRBJ1-1
clone size: NA
D gene: NA
V gene: TRBV28
CDR3 protein: CASTQVAGVYTEAFF
CDR3 DNA: TGTGCCAGCACCCAAGTTGCGGGGGTATACACTGAAGCTTTCTTT

J gene: TRBJ1-5
clone size: NA
D gene: TRBD1
V gene: TRBV28
CDR3 protein: CASSLGDRDNQPQHF
CDR3 DNA: TGTGCCAGCAGTTTAGGAGACAGGGACAATCAGCCCCAGCATTTT

J gene: TRBJ1-1
clone size: NA
D gene: NA
V gene: TRBV27
CDR3 protein: CASSLLQGFTEAFF
CDR3 DNA: TGTGCCAGCAGCCTCTTACAGGGTTTCACTGAAGCTTTCTTT

J gene: TRBJ1-1
clone size: NA
D gene: TRBD1
V gene: TRBV29-1
CDR3 protein: CSVGGQGFTEAFF
CDR3 DNA: TGCAGCGTTGGAGGACAGGGGTTCACTGAAGCTTTCTTT

J gene: TRBJ2-5
clone size: NA
D gene: NA
V gene: TRBV29-1
CDR3 protein: CSVEALGAETQYF
CDR3 DNA: TGCAGCGTTGAAGCGCTAGGGGCCGAGACCCAGTACTTC

J gene: TRBJ2-3
clone size: NA
D gene: TRBD2
V gene: TRBV5-1
CDR3 protein: CASSPGVLAGADTQYF
CDR3 DNA: TGCGCCAGCAGCCCAGGGGTGCTAGCGGGGGCAGATACGCAGTATTTT

J gene: TRBJ1-1
clone size: NA
D gene: NA
V gene: TRBV18
CDR3 protein: CASSRGDGTEAFF
CDR3 DNA: TGTGCCAGCTCACGGGGGGATGGCACTGAAGCTTTCTTT

J gene: TRBJ2-2
clone size: NA
D gene: TRBD2
V gene: TRBV13
CDR3 protein: CASSSGGVDTGELFF
CDR3 DNA: TGTGCCAGCAGCTCGGGAGGGGTCGACACCGGGGAGCTGTTTTTT

J gene: TRBJ2-2
clone size: NA
D gene: NA
V gene: TRBV18
CDR3 protein: CASSPQTDSTGELFF
CDR3 DNA: TGTGCCAGCTCACCACAGACAGACAGCACCGGGGAGCTGTTTTTT

J gene: TRBJ1-2
clone size: NA
D gene: TRBD1
V gene: TRBV5-1
CDR3 protein: CASSFSGGGAPGGYTF
CDR3 DNA: TGCGCCAGCAGCTTTTCTGGAGGGGGCGCCCCGGGGGGCTACACCTTC

J gene: TRBJ1-3
clone size: NA
D gene: NA
V gene: TRBV5-6
CDR3 protein: CASPHSAGNTIYF
CDR3 DNA: TGTGCCAGCCCCCACTCTGCGGGAAACACCATATATTTT

J gene: TRBJ2-7
clone size: NA
D gene: NA
V gene: TRBV2
CDR3 protein: CASSYTFEQYF
CDR3 DNA: TGTGCCAGCAGTTACACGTTCGAGCAGTACTTC

J gene: TRBJ2-7
clone size: once
D gene: NA
V gene: TRBV5-6
CDR3 protein: CASSLGGGVHEQYF
CDR3 DNA: TGTGCCAGCAGCTTGGGAGGGGGGGTCCACGAGCAGTACTTC

J gene: TRBJ2-3
clone size: NA
D gene: NA
V gene: TRBV3-1/TRBV3-2
CDR3 protein: CASSQEGGPPDTQYF
CDR3 DNA: TGTGCCAGCAGCCAAGAGGGGGGGCCGCCAGATACGCAGTATTTT

J gene: TRBJ1-3
clone size: few
D gene: NA
V gene: TRBV7-7
CDR3 protein: CASSLGFREGSPGNTIYF
CDR3 DNA: TGTGCCAGCAGCTTAGGGTTTAGGGAGGGAAGCCCTGGAAACACCATATATTTT

J gene: TRBJ2-3
clone size: NA
D gene: NA
V gene: TRBV30
CDR3 protein: CAWSEGLAGADTQYF
CDR3 DNA: TGTGCCTGGAGTGAGGGTTTGGCGGGTGCAGATACGCAGTATTTT

J gene: TRBJ1-4
clone size: NA
D gene: TRBD1
V gene: TRBV5-1
CDR3 protein: CASSRDRTTNEKLFF
CDR3 DNA: TGCGCCAGCAGCCGGGACAGAACAACTAATGAAAAACTGTTTTTT

J gene: TRBJ2-2
clone size: NA
D gene: TRBD1
V gene: TRBV5-5
CDR3 protein: CASSGDRRLYTGELFF
CDR3 DNA: TGTGCCAGCAGCGGGGACAGGCGACTCTACACCGGGGAGCTGTTTTTT

J gene: TRBJ2-7
clone size: NA
D gene: NA
V gene: TRBV29-1
CDR3 protein: CSVDGADTYEQYF
CDR3 DNA: TGCAGCGTTGATGGGGCAGATACCTACGAGCAGTACTTC

J gene: TRBJ2-7
clone size: NA
D gene: TRBD1
V gene: TRBV9
CDR3 protein: CASSPRQGSYEQYF
CDR3 DNA: TGTGCCAGCAGCCCCAGACAGGGATCCTACGAGCAGTACTTC

J gene: TRBJ1-3
clone size: NA
D gene: NA
V gene: TRBV7-6
CDR3 protein: CASRDLGNTIYF
CDR3 DNA: TGTGCCAGCAGGGACTTAGGAAACACCATATATTTT

J gene: TRBJ2-7
clone size: NA
D gene: TRBD2
V gene: TRBV24-1
CDR3 protein: CATILETSGELTYEQYF
CDR3 DNA: TGTGCCACCATCCTGGAGACTAGCGGGGAATTAACCTACGAGCAGTACTTC

J gene: TRBJ2-1
clone size: NA
D gene: NA
V gene: TRBV6-5
CDR3 protein: CAAWTTNNEQFF
CDR3 DNA: TGTGCCGCCTGGACAACAAACAATGAGCAGTTCTTC

J gene: TRBJ1-1
clone size: few
D gene: NA
V gene: TRBV12-3/TRBV12-4
CDR3 protein: CASRTRFEAFF
CDR3 DNA: TGTGCCAGCAGGACTCGGTTTGAAGCTTTCTTT

J gene: TRBJ1-3
clone size: NA
D gene: NA
V gene: TRBV7-6
CDR3 protein: CASSLYGKGNTIYF
CDR3 DNA: TGTGCCAGCAGCTTATACGGGAAAGGAAACACCATATATTTT

J gene: TRBJ2-7
clone size: NA
D gene: NA
V gene: TRBV5-1
CDR3 protein: CASSFRRQDPYEQYF
CDR3 DNA: TGCGCCAGCAGCTTTCGGAGACAGGACCCCTACGAGCAGTACTTC

J gene: TRBJ1-1
clone size: NA
D gene: NA
V gene: TRBV4-2
CDR3 protein: CASSRTRGGSTEAFF
CDR3 DNA: TGTGCCAGCAGCCGGACTCGAGGGGGAAGCACTGAAGCTTTCTTT